The 31 T cell receptor beta chains in this list originate from one sample, sequenced in a study of STAT5B mutations in CD4+ large granular lymphocyte leukemia. Assay used: immunoSEQ multiplex PCR; TCRdb lists only in-frame clones, some missing. The sample has under 35,000 clones, about 89% seen once. Source material: CD4+ T cells from blood buffy coats. The receptors here all came from a human donor in good health.

The V gene is TRBV25-1, the J gene TRBJ2-1; 8 bases line up with TRBD2. Germline lookup yields CDR1 MGHDK and CDR2 SYGVNS. V gave up 6 bases and J gave up 6 bases; unmatched junction bases: 4. The CDR3 is made up of 13 amino acids. The CDR3 here is CASRTSGINEQFF. The CDR3 nucleotides are TGTGCCAGCAGAACTAGCGGAATCAATGAGCAGTTCTTC.

The chain carries TRBV19 and TRBJ2-4; tentative D call: TRBD2 (5 bases). Per germline, CDR1 LNHDA and CDR2 SQIVND (reference sequence). The CDR3 runs to 16 residues. The ends were cut back, 5 bases at V and 9 bases at J, with 23 bases in the middle. CDR3 protein: CASSLLRETAQGIQYF. The CDR3 region has the DNA TGTGCCAGTAGTCTTCTTAGGGAGACGGCCCAAGGCATTCAGTACTTC.

V and J are TRBV9 and TRBJ1-3, with TRBD1 matching 10 bases. The trim removed 3 bases at V and 8 bases at J, leaving 5 bases unmatched. The V gene's germline CDR1 is SGDLS and CDR2 YYNGEE. CDR3 length: 14 residues. CDR3 sequence reads: CASSEGTGVHTIYF. The CDR3 region has the DNA TGTGCCAGCAGCGAGGGGACAGGGGTTCACACCATATATTTT.

This clone appeared a single time. This chain uses TRBV4-2 with TRBJ1-6; D gene ambiguous. This CDR3 is built from 15 residues. V lost 0 bases, J lost 7 bases, and 10 bases lay in between. Germline V gene sequence: CDR1 LGHNA, CDR2 YNFKEQ. CDR3 nucleotides: TGTGCCAGCAGCCAAGAGAACGGACTCAATTCACCCCTCCACTTT. Its protein product is CASSQENGLNSPLHF.

The J gene is TRBJ2-7, the V gene TRBV5-4; D gene uncertain. Germline-derived CDR1 and CDR2 are SGHNT and YYREEE (reference sequence). V gave up 1 base and J gave up 2 bases, with 7 bases separating them. This CDR3 comprises 13 residues. DNA of the CDR3: TGTGCCAGCAGCTTGACGGAGACCTACGAGCAGTACTTC. It is translated as CASSLTETYEQYF.

J is TRBJ2-5 and V is TRBV2, with 8 bases fitting TRBD2. The assigned J gene may be wrong: the sequence end matches TRBJ2-7 better. The CDR3 covers 13 residues. CDR1 and CDR2 from the germline V gene are SNHLY and FYNNEI. CDR3 sequence (DNA): TGTGCCAGCATTGGACGGGAGGGGTACGAGCAGTACTTC. Its protein product is CASIGREGYEQYF.

The chain links TRBV4-1 to TRBJ1-5; TRBD1 is a possible D gene (6 bases). There are 16 residues in the CDR3. CDR1 and CDR2 from the germline V gene are MGHRA and YSYEKL. V lost 1 base and J lost 6, with 16 bases in between. The CDR3 spells CASSQGYAGVVQPQHF. CDR3 nucleotide sequence: TGCGCCAGCAGCCAAGGATACGCAGGGGTGGTTCAGCCCCAGCATTTT.

V and J are TRBV28 and TRBJ1-4; D remains ambiguous. Trimming shortened V by 1 base and J by 6 bases, and 9 bases separated the two germline ends. Germline V lookup: CDR1 MDHEN, CDR2 SYDVKM. This CDR3 has 14 residues. The CDR3 reads CASSLLESDEKLFF. The CDR3 DNA reads as TGTGCCAGCAGTTTATTGGAGTCGGATGAAAAACTGTTTTTT.

The gene calls are TRBV14 and TRBJ2-5; D may match TRBD1 or TRBD2 (6 bases each). The CDR3 is made up of 17 amino acids. Trimming removed 9 bases from V and 5 bases from J, with 28 bases in between. Looked up from germline, CDR1 is SGHDN and CDR2 is FVKESK. In nucleotides, the CDR3 is TGTGCCAGTTCGACTCTGGGGTTACCGGGGGCGAGGGAGACCCAGTACTTC. Encoded protein: CASSTLGLPGARETQYF.

V and J are TRBV28 and TRBJ1-1; 8 bases line up with TRBD1. From germline, CDR1 is MDHEN and CDR2 SYDVKM. This CDR3 has 15 residues. V gave up 5 bases and J gave up 0 bases; unmatched junction bases: 5. CDR3: CASSVPGQVNTEAFF. DNA of the CDR3: TGTGCCAGCAGTGTTCCGGGACAGGTGAACACTGAAGCTTTCTTT.

Details on this clone: Other DNA sequences of this sample code for an identical CDR3. This chain joins TRBV5-1 and TRBJ2-7; no clear D. The V end was cut by 2 bases, the J end by 4 bases, with 4 bases between. The germline gives CDR1 SGHRS, CDR2 YFSETQ. The CDR3 covers 11 residues. The CDR3 nucleotides read TGCGCCAGCAGCTTAGGGTACGAGCAGTACTTC. As protein: CASSLGYEQYF.

This chain connects TRBV5-1 to TRBJ2-1; D unclear. CDR3 length equals 11 residues. V was shortened by 0 bases and J by 8 bases, with 3 bases between the two germline ends. Looked up from germline, CDR1 is SGHRS and CDR2 is YFSETQ. The CDR3 region is CASSLAYEQFF. The DNA of the CDR3 is TGCGCCAGCAGCTTGGCATATGAGCAGTTCTTC.

This chain joins TRBV27 and TRBJ2-7; 12 nucleotides align to TRBD2. The germline CDR1 and CDR2 sequences are MNHEY and SMNVEV (reference sequence). With 6 bases clipped from V and 6 bases from J, the junction kept 15 bases outside the gene matches. The CDR3 spans 17 residues. CDR3 residues: CASRKLGASGREGEQYF. DNA for the CDR3: TGTGCCAGCAGAAAACTTGGGGCTAGCGGGAGGGAAGGCGAGCAGTACTTC.

The chain uses TRBV6-1 and TRBJ1-3; D ambiguous. CDR3 size: 17 residues. Trimming removed 4 bases at V and 1 base at J, with 17 bases between. Germline V gene data show CDR1 as MNHNS and CDR2 as SASEGT. CDR3: CASSGSGSMASGNTIYF. As DNA, the CDR3 is TGTGCCAGCAGTGGTTCAGGCAGTATGGCTTCTGGAAACACCATATATTTT.

V usage is TRBV19 and J usage is TRBJ1-4, with 8 nucleotides matching TRBD1. V lost 8 bases and J lost 2; bases outside the gene matches: 4. CDR3 length: 14 residues. CDR1 LNHDA and CDR2 SQIVND come from the germline V gene (reference sequence). The CDR3 coding sequence is TGTGCCAGTGGGACAGGCGACACTAATGAAAAACTGTTTTTT. Translating it yields CASGTGDTNEKLFF.

The rearrangement links TRBV29-1 to TRBJ1-1; D remains ambiguous. Germline V gives CDR1 SQVTM, CDR2 ANQGSEA. The CDR3 covers 13 residues. Trimming took 4 bases from V and 0 from J, leaving 9 bases between them. As DNA, the CDR3 is TGCAGCGTTGTTCGACGGATGAACACTGAAGCTTTCTTT. Residues: CSVVRRMNTEAFF. The full variable domain, in which reference TRBV29-1 and TRBJ1-1 provide the parts outside the CDR3, is SAVISQKPSRDICQRGTSLTIQCQVDSQVTMMFWYRQQPGQSLTLIATANQGSEATYESGFVIDKFPISRPNLTFSTLTVSNMSPEDSSIYLCSVVRRMNTEAFFGQGTRLTVV.

The chain joins TRBV2 to TRBJ1-5; weak D call: TRBD1 (5 bases). CDR1 and CDR2 (germline): SNHLY, FYNNEI. Trimming cost V 6 bases and J 7 bases, with 13 bases left between them. The CDR3 is 13 residues long. CDR3 loop: CASRGEGIQPQHF. CDR3 DNA: TGTGCCAGCAGGGGGGAGGGTATCCAGCCCCAGCATTTT. Combining the CDR3 with reference TRBV2 and TRBJ1-5 gives the whole variable domain EPEVTQTPSHQVTQMGQEVILRCVPISNHLYFYWYRQILGQKVEFLVSFYNNEISEKSEIFDDQFSVERPDGSNFTLKIRSTKLEDSAMYFCASRGEGIQPQHFGDGTRLSIL.

This rearrangement joins TRBV11-3 to TRBJ2-2, with D tentatively TRBD2 (5 bases). Looked up from germline, CDR1 is SGHNT and CDR2 is YENEEA. This CDR3 has 15 residues. Deletions cut 1 base from V and 3 bases from J, with 9 bases between. This chain's CDR3 is CASSLGGSDTGELFF. In DNA form, the CDR3 reads TGTGCCAGCAGCTTAGGTGGGAGCGACACCGGGGAGCTGTTTTTT.

V usage is TRBV10-3 and J usage is TRBJ1-2; the D gene is possibly TRBD1 (5 bases). Germline-derived CDR1 and CDR2 are ENHRY and SYGVKD. Trimming took off 10 bases at V and 3 bases at J, with 18 bases between the two ends. The CDR3 totals 14 residues. The CDR3 nucleotides read TGTGCCACCCAAACGACAGTTTTGGACTATGGCTACACCTTC. It encodes CATQTTVLDYGYTF.

V usage is TRBV7-3 and J usage is TRBJ2-1; D remains ambiguous. The CDR3 is 12 amino acids. V was cut by 1 base and J by 8 bases, with 6 bases left in between. Per the germline V gene, CDR1 is SGHTA and CDR2 is FQGTGA. The DNA of the CDR3 is TGTGCCAGCAGCTTAAACCGGGATGAGCAGTTCTTC. Encoded protein: CASSLNRDEQFF.

This clone was seen only a few times. This chain connects TRBV29-1 to TRBJ2-2; D is ambiguous. V was shortened by 5 bases and J by 4 bases, with 14 bases between the two germline ends. CDR1 and CDR2 (germline): SQVTM, ANQGSEA. CDR3 length: 14 residues. CDR3 in DNA: TGCAGCGTTACATCGGCGACCCTCACCGGGGAGCTGTTTTTT. It yields the protein CSVTSATLTGELFF.

The chain recombines TRBV4-2 with TRBJ2-5, with 10 positions matching TRBD2. Germline assignment: CDR1 LGHNA and CDR2 YNFKEQ. The CDR3 has 18 amino acids. Trimming took 0 bases from V and 4 from J; bases not matched to a gene: 11. Written as DNA, the CDR3 is TGTGCCAGCAGCCAAGATCGGGGAAGAGCGGGAGGGGGAGAGACCCAGTACTTC. Amino acid sequence: CASSQDRGRAGGGETQYF.

The V call is TRBV5-8, the J call TRBJ1-1; no clear D. This CDR3 comprises 13 residues. V was shortened by 4 bases and J by 4 bases, with 11 bases between the two germline ends. The germline gives CDR1 SGHTS, CDR2 YDEGEE. The chain's CDR3 is CASSPHRFTEAFF. In DNA form, the CDR3 reads TGTGCCAGCAGCCCCCACAGATTCACTGAAGCTTTCTTT.

This clone showed up just a few times. The sample holds other DNA sequences that translate to the same CDR3. The V gene is TRBV10-1, the J gene TRBJ2-5; TRBD1 matches at 11 bases. The CDR3 has 15 residues. Losses at the gene ends were 4 bases for V and 1 base for J; bases not matched to a gene: 2. Looked up from germline, CDR1 is WNHNN and CDR2 is SYGVQD (reference sequence). CDR3 sequence reads: CASSAGTGGQETQYF. CDR3 DNA: TGCGCCAGCAGTGCCGGGACAGGGGGCCAAGAGACCCAGTACTTC.

The rearrangement uses TRBV11-3 and TRBJ1-1; D is unresolved. V lost 2 bases and J lost 1, with 5 bases in between. The CDR3 contains 13 residues. Germline loops: CDR1 SGHNT, CDR2 YENEEA. The DNA of the CDR3 is TGTGCCAGCAGCTTATTGGGGAACACTGAAGCTTTCTTT. This codes for CASSLLGNTEAFF.

V usage is TRBV30 and J usage is TRBJ2-2; 11 bases are a match to TRBD2. Per the germline V gene, CDR1 is GTSNPN and CDR2 is SVGIG (reference sequence). This CDR3 has 15 residues. Unmatched junction bases numbered 4, after V lost 0 bases and J lost 7 bases. The CDR3 loop is CAWSVTSGRVGELFF. DNA of the CDR3: TGTGCCTGGAGTGTAACTAGCGGGAGAGTCGGGGAGCTGTTTTTT. The whole variable domain, remainder taken from reference TRBV30 and TRBJ2-2, is SQTIHQWPATLVQPVGSPLSLECTVEGTSNPNLYWYRQAAGRGLQLLFYSVGIGQISSEVPQNLSASRPQDRQFILSSKKLLLSDSGFYLCAWSVTSGRVGELFFGEGSRLTVL.

CDR3 sequence reads: CASSLMEGGNTIYF. In DNA form, the CDR3 reads TGCGCCAGCAGCTTGATGGAGGGGGGAAACACCATATATTTT. The chain couples TRBV5-1 to TRBJ1-3, with D maybe TRBD1 (5 bases). This CDR3 has 14 amino acids. Trimming took 1 base from V and 4 from J, leaving 9 bases between them. In germline, CDR1 is SGHRS, CDR2 YFSETQ.

The chain employs TRBV11-3 and TRBJ2-1; 9 positions agree with TRBD1. CDR3 length equals 16 residues. With V trimmed by 2 bases and J by 6 bases, 8 bases remained unmatched. Germline V lookup: CDR1 SGHNT, CDR2 YENEEA. The CDR3 loop is CASSLRGDRVFNEQFF. CDR3 nucleotides: TGTGCCAGCAGCTTACGGGGGGACAGGGTATTCAATGAGCAGTTCTTC.

The chain couples TRBV5-6 to TRBJ2-5; D ambiguous. CDR3 length: 14 residues. In germline, CDR1 is SGHDT, CDR2 YYEEEE. The V end was cut by 4 bases, the J end by 5 bases, with 15 bases between. The CDR3 is CASSRPRVVETQYF. The DNA of the CDR3 is TGTGCCAGCAGCCGACCACGGGTGGTGGAGACCCAGTACTTC. Complete variable domain (other parts from reference TRBV5-6 and TRBJ2-5): DAGVTQSPTHLIKTRGQQVTLRCSPKSGHDTVSWYQQALGQGPQFIFQYYEEEERQRGNFPDRFSGHQFPNYSSELNVNALLLGDSALYLCASSRPRVVETQYFGPGTRLLVL.

The chain recombines TRBV11-2 with TRBJ2-3; 7 bases fit TRBD2. CDR3 size: 16 residues. The V gene end was trimmed by 5 bases and the J gene end by 2 bases; junction bases not matched to a gene: 10. Germline V gene data show CDR1 as SGHAT and CDR2 as FQNNGV. In nucleotides, the CDR3 is TGTGCCAGCAGCCCCCTAGGTCTAGCGGCCACAGATACGCAGTATTTT. Translated: CASSPLGLAATDTQYF.

This chain connects TRBV6-5 to TRBJ1-2, with TRBD1 as a possible D gene (6 bases). The CDR3 length is 14 residues. From germline, CDR1 is MNHEY and CDR2 SVGAGI. V was pared by 5 bases and J by 4 bases, with 14 bases between. CDR3 in amino acids: CASSARGGSYGYTF. The CDR3 DNA follows: TGTGCCAGCAGTGCGAGGGGGGGGAGCTATGGCTACACCTTC.